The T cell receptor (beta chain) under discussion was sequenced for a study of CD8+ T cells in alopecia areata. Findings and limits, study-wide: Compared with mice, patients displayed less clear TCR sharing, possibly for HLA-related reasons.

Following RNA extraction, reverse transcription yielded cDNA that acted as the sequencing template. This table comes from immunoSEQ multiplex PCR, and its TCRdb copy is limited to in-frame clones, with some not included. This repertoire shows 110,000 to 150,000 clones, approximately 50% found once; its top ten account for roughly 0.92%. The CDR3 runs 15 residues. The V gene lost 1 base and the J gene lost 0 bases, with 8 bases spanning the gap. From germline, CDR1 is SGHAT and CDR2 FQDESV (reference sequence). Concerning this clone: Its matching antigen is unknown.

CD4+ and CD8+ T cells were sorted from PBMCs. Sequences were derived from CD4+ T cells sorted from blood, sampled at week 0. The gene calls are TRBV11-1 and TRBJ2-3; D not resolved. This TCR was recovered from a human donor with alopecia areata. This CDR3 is CASSLGAGSTDTQYF. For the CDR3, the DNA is TGTGCCAGCAGCTTAGGGGCCGGTAGCACAGATACGCAGTATTTT.